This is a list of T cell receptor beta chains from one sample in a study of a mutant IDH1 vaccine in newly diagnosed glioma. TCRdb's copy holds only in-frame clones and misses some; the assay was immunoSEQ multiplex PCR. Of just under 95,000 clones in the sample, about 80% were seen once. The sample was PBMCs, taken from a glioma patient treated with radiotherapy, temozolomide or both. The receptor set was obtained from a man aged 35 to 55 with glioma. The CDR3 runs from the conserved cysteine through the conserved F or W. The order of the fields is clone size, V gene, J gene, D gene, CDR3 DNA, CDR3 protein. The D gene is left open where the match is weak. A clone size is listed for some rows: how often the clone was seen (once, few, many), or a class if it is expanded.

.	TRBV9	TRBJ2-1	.	TGTGCCAGCAGCGTAGCCGGCTCAGCCAGCTCCTACAATGAGCAGTTCTTC	CASSVAGSASSYNEQFF
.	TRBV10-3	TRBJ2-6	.	TGTGCCATCACTGAGGGACTTTCTTTCTCTGGGGCCAACGTCCTGACTTTC	CAITEGLSFSGANVLTF
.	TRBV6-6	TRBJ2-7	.	TGTGCCAGCAGAGGGACTGGCTACGAGCAGTACTTC	CASRGTGYEQYF
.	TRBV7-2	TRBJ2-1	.	TGTGCCAGCAGCAACAGTCCGGGGCCCCAGGGGCAGTTCTTC	CASSNSPGPQGQFF
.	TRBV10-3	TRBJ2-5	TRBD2	TGTGCCCTCCGGACTAGCGATGGAGAGACCCAGTACTTC	CALRTSDGETQYF
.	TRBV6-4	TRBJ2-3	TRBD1	TGTGCCAGCAGCCCGGACAGGACGACAGATACGCAGTATTTT	CASSPDRTTDTQYF
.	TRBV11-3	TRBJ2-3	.	TGTGCCAGCGCCGACAGTGCTAGCACAGATACGCAGTATTTT	CASADSASTDTQYF
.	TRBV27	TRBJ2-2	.	TGTGCCAGCAGTTTAGGCGGATACACCGGGGAGCTGTTTTTT	CASSLGGYTGELFF
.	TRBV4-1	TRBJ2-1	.	TGCGCCAGTACCGGGGGAAATGAGCAGTTCTTC	CASTGGNEQFF
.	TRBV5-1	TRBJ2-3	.	TGCGCCAGCAGCTTGGGGCAGTCTAGCACAGATACGCAGTATTTT	CASSLGQSSTDTQYF
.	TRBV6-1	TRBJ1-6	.	TGTGCCAGCAGCTACAAGGGGCCCAATTCACCCCTCCACTTT	CASSYKGPNSPLHF
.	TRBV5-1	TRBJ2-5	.	TGCGCCAGCAGCTTGGTGTTAGAGACCCAGTACTTC	CASSLVLETQYF
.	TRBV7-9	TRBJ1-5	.	TGTGCCAGCAGCTCTACGGAGGGGCTCACCCGGGCCCAGCATTTT	CASSSTEGLTRAQHF
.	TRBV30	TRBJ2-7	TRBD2	TGTGCCTGGAGCTCCTGGGGGGGGTTCAACGAGCAGTACTTC	CAWSSWGGFNEQYF
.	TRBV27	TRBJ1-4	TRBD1	TGTGCCAGCAGGGGGACAGCCCTGGGGAAACTGTTTTTT	CASRGTALGKLFF
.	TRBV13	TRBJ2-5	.	TGTGCCAGCAGCTTTGGGGTCGAAGAGACCCAGTACTTC	CASSFGVEETQYF
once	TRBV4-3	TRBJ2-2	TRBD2	TGCGCCAGCAGCCAAGATCCGAGCGGGAGGGCCGGCAGCGGGGAGCTGTTTTTT	CASSQDPSGRAGSGELFF
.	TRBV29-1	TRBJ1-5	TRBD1	TGCAGCGTCCAAACAGGGGGCAATCAGCCCCAGCATTTT	CSVQTGGNQPQHF
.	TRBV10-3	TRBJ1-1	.	TGTGCCATCAGTGGGAGGACAAGGAGGGTCACTGAAGCTTTCTTT	CAISGRTRRVTEAFF
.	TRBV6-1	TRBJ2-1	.	TGTGCCAGCAAGAACCGGGACCTTATGGGCAATGAGCAGTTCTTC	CASKNRDLMGNEQFF
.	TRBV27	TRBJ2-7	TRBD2	TGTGCCAGCAGTTCCCGGGCCAGCGGGAGGAACGAGCAGTACTTC	CASSSRASGRNEQYF
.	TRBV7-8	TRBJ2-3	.	TGTGCCAGCAGCCGGGGGTTAAGGGGCTCCGAAGATACGCAGTATTTT	CASSRGLRGSEDTQYF
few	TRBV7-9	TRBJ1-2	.	TGTGCCAGCAGCTCAGCTTTACAGGGAGACTATGGCTACACCTTC	CASSSALQGDYGYTF
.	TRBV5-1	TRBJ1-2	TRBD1	TGCGCCAGCAGCTTGGAAGGGACAGATGGCTACACCTTC	CASSLEGTDGYTF